These T cell receptor beta chains were read from a single sample in a study of vaccination effects on CD4 cells after COVID-19. Libraries were prepared by immunoSEQ multiplex PCR; TCRdb keeps only in-frame clonotypes and omits some of them. The sample gives under 85,000 clones, 70% to 75% of which show up once; approximately 1.7% is in the top ten. Which antigens these TCRs recognize remains unknown. The source was CD4+ T cells from PBMCs cultured with HCoV-229E spike peptides, collected before COVID-19 vaccination. The receptors were gathered from a human donor who received a COVID-19 vaccine. Both conserved end residues are part of each CDR3.

j_call v_call cdr3_aa
TRBJ1-4 TRBV25-1 CASRKQTGGQEKLFF
TRBJ1-1 TRBV7-8 CASSPQGRSIEAFF
TRBJ2-3 TRBV2 CASSSDWDTSTDTQYF
TRBJ1-6 TRBV6-5 CASRKTDNGSPLHF
TRBJ2-1 TRBV10-3 CAISERGQGIYNEQFF
TRBJ1-1 TRBV9 CASSPQGKVNTEAFF
TRBJ2-2 TRBV4-2 CASSQDIPSSGGITGELFF
TRBJ2-1 TRBV7-2 CASSPQTSGGPREQFF
TRBJ1-5 TRBV19 CASRTANSNQPQHF
TRBJ1-6 TRBV19 CASSTYRGSNSPLHF